This entry concerns a single T cell receptor beta chain. The antigen remains unidentified. In the PCR, 60 Vbeta and 13 Jbeta primers were used. The repertoire was sequenced with immunoSEQ multiplex PCR; TCRdb's copy has only in-frame clones and lacks some. The table lists around 120,000 clones, around four fifths of them singletons. CDR3 size: 15 residues. Per germline, CDR1 MNHEY and CDR2 SMNVEV (reference sequence). The data are from a study of cytomegalovirus exposure and HLA in healthy donors. Study-wide findings and caveats: The productive fraction for most TCR beta V segments was about 87% or about 30% in an earlier analysis.

The sequencing input was PBMCs. The sequence was collected from a boy aged 2 to 10 in good health and CMV-seronegative. The gene calls are TRBV27 and TRBJ2-5, with TRBD1 identical over 7 bases. The J call may be mistaken, given a closer DNA end match to TRBJ2-7. The DNA for the CDR3 is TGTGCCAGCAGTTTGACAGGGATGGGGGCCTACGAGCAGTACTTC. It codes for CASSLTGMGAYEQYF.